A few counts support the clone carrying this T cell receptor beta chain. The antigen is undetermined. This specimen belongs to a study of vaccination and CD4 T cells after COVID-19. Treatment noted: roughly 11-day PBMC culture with coronavirus spike peptide pools or control peptides (ViraFEST assay). ViraFEST enlarged antigen-specific T cell populations with peptide pools and afterwards sequenced TCRs. Sequencing of the DNA from cultured CD4+ T cells was carried out with the Oncomine TCR Beta short-read assay. TCRdb reprocessed the PCR reads with MiXCR, giving one entry per CDR3 protein. The repertoire holds over 20,000 distinct CDR3 sequences, with 38% as singletons. V lost 5 bases and J lost 5; bases outside the gene matches: 4. This CDR3 region has 14 residues.

This chain links TRBV12-3 or TRBV12-4 with TRBJ1-5, with 9 bases lining up with TRBD1. The receptor comes from a human donor who received a COVID-19 vaccine. This material consisted of CD4+ T cells from blood, cultured in vitro, taken before SARS-CoV-2 vaccination. CDR3 coding DNA: TGTGCCAGCAGTAACAGGGGGCGGGATCAGCCCCAGCATTTT. Translating it yields CASSNRGRDQPQHF.